This TCR beta chain was captured by sequencing in a study of blood T cell repertoires in COVID-19. Study background: The study drew acute and convalescent COVID-19 samples from the United States, Italy and Spain. T cells, B-cell-depleted T cells, or PBMCs provided the cDNA or gDNA that served as material.

Authors' analysis steps: Reference gene primer amplification gave estimated nucleated cell counts. The repertoire was sequenced with immunoSEQ multiplex PCR; TCRdb's copy has only in-frame clones and lacks some. V and J calls and clone size are copied from that table; D and trimming were computed from the DNA. The sample contains about 190,000 clones, 65% to 80% of which appear only once. Germline V gene data show CDR1 as SGDLS and CDR2 as YYNGEE. Losses at the gene ends were 2 bases for V and 5 bases for J; bases not matched to a gene: 7. The CDR3 runs 16 residues. Material for sequencing was peripheral blood. The source of this sequence is a man aged 45-60 years who had recovered from COVID-19. The genes are TRBV9 and TRBJ2-1; 10 bases align to TRBD1. CDR3: CASSVSGTGVHNEQFF. The CDR3 region has the DNA TGTGCCAGCAGCGTCTCCGGGACAGGGGTTCACAATGAGCAGTTCTTC.